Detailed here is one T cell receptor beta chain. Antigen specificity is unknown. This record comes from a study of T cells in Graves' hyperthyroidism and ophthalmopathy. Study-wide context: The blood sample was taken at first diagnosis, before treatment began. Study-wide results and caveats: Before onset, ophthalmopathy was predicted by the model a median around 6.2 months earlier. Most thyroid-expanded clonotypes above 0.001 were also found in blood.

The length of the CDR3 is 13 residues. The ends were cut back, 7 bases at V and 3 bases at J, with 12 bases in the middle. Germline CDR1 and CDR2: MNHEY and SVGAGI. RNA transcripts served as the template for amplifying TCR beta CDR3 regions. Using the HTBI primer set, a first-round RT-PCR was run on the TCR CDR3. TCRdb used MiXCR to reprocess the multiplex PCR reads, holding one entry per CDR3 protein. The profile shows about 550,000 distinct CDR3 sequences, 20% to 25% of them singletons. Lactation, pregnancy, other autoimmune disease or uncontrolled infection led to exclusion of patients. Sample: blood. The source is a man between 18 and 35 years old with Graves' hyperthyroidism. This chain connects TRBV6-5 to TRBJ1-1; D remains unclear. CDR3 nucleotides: TGTGCCAGCAATTTCCATGTTGACACTGAAGCTTTCTTT. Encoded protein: CASNFHVDTEAFF.